The 10 T cell receptor beta chains in this list originate from one sample, sequenced in a study of T cells in localized non-small cell lung cancer. Clones were read by immunoSEQ multiplex PCR, and TCRdb kept only the in-frame ones, dropping some. The table shows about 21,000 clones, with around 84% occurring only once. Sequenced here: peripheral blood, sampled before any cancer treatment. These receptors were obtained from a man between 40 and 69 years old with stage I lung adenocarcinoma.

The genes are TRBV9 and TRBJ2-3; 11 bases match TRBD2. Germline CDR1 is SGDLS and CDR2 is YYNGEE. The V gene end was trimmed by 2 bases and the J gene end by 5 bases; junction bases not matched to a gene: 4. This CDR3 has 15 amino acids. CDR3 in amino acids: CASSVIAGGLDTQYF. The CDR3 coding sequence is TGTGCCAGCAGCGTGATAGCGGGGGGGCTAGATACGCAGTATTTT. The full variable domain, with the rest looked up from reference TRBV9 and TRBJ2-3, is DSGVTQTPKHLITATGQRVTLRCSPRSGDLSVYWYQQSLDQGLQFLIQYYNGEERAKGNILERFSAQQFPDLHSELNLSSLELGDSALYFCASSVIAGGLDTQYFGPGTRLTVL.

CDR3 in DNA: TGTGCCAGCAGTTTAGGCAGCGGAGGTCTTACTGAAGCTTTCTTT. It specifies CASSLGSGGLTEAFF. V is TRBV27 and J is TRBJ1-1, with no clear D. CDR1 and CDR2 (germline): MNHEY, SMNVEV (reference sequence). CDR3 length equals 15 residues. Trimming removed 2 bases at V and 5 bases at J, with 15 bases between.

V is TRBV18 and J is TRBJ2-1; 7 nucleotides align to TRBD2. Germline CDR1 reads KGHSH; CDR2 reads LQKENI. The CDR3 covers 16 residues. J gave up 6 bases and V 1 base, and 9 bases lay outside the gene matches. The CDR3 is CASSPRGGTPGNEQFF. CDR3 DNA: TGTGCCAGCTCACCACGGGGGGGTACGCCTGGCAATGAGCAGTTCTTC.

This chain joins TRBV6-1 and TRBJ1-2; possibly TRBD1 for D (6 bases). CDR3 length: 13 amino acids. Germline V gene data show CDR1 as MNHNS and CDR2 as SASEGT. Trimming left V 3 bases short and J 7 bases short, with 12 bases between. The CDR3 is CASSDQGTGGYTF. In DNA form, the CDR3 reads TGTGCCAGCAGTGACCAGGGGACGGGTGGCTACACCTTC.

This clone was observed once. The rearrangement joins TRBV2 to TRBJ2-5, with D perhaps TRBD1 (5 bases). Germline assignment: CDR1 SNHLY and CDR2 FYNNEI. V was cut by 7 bases and J by 11 bases, with 17 bases left in between. The CDR3 totals 12 residues. The CDR3 nucleotides read TGTGCCAGCAATTTACAGGTCTCGGAGCAGTACTTC. The encoded protein is CASNLQVSEQYF.

This clone turned up a few times. The J gene is TRBJ2-7, the V gene TRBV11-2; 7 bases are shared with TRBD2. After removal of 0 bases from V and 7 bases from J, the junction contained 9 bases not matched to a gene. The CDR3 runs to 15 residues. Germline CDR1 reads SGHAT; CDR2 reads FQNNGV. CDR3 in DNA: TGTGCCAGCAGCTTAGAATGGGAGGGGTCCTGGGAGCAGTACTTC. Translated, it gives CASSLEWEGSWEQYF.

V usage is TRBV28 and J usage is TRBJ1-1; D is unresolved. Germline V lookup: CDR1 MDHEN, CDR2 SYDVKM. The ends were cut back, 5 bases at V and 6 bases at J, with 13 bases in the middle. CDR3 length: 13 residues. CDR3 coding DNA: TGTGCCAGCAGTCCCCTGGGAGTCTCTGAAGCTTTCTTT. Amino acid sequence: CASSPLGVSEAFF.

This clone came up a few times. The V and J genes are TRBV7-9 and TRBJ2-7; D gene uncertain. The CDR3 is made up of 14 amino acids. Germline values: CDR1 SEHNR, CDR2 FQNEAQ (reference sequence). Trimming pared 0 bases from V and 3 bases from J, leaving 9 bases between. DNA for the CDR3: TGTGCCAGCAGCTTAGCGGGCGTACACTACGAGCAGTACTTC. Translated: CASSLAGVHYEQYF.

V is TRBV4-3 and J is TRBJ1-1; D ambiguous. There are 14 residues in the CDR3. Trimming removed 1 base at V and 5 bases at J, with 11 bases between. The germline V gene encodes CDR1 LGHNA and CDR2 YSLEER. The CDR3 sequence: CASSQASHGTEAFF. CDR3 in DNA: TGCGCCAGCAGCCAAGCCTCCCACGGGACTGAAGCTTTCTTT.

The chain carries TRBV2 and TRBJ2-1; TRBD1 matches at 7 bases. The germline gives CDR1 SNHLY, CDR2 FYNNEI. This CDR3 is 17 amino acids long. Trimming at V came to 5 bases and at J to 1 base, leaving 11 bases not matched to a gene. The CDR3 protein is CASSPLGGQPSYNEQFF. The CDR3, as DNA: TGTGCCAGCAGTCCATTAGGGGGACAGCCTTCCTACAATGAGCAGTTCTTC.